The present T cell receptor (beta chain) was sequenced within a study of T cell responses to AZD1222 COVID-19 vaccine. V lost 5 bases and J lost 4; bases outside the gene matches: 4. This CDR3 spans 14 amino acids. In germline, CDR1 is MDHEN, CDR2 SYDVKM. TCRdb's table, derived via immunoSEQ multiplex PCR, lists solely in-frame clones and lacks some. Among roughly 170,000 clones listed, around 94% were seen once. In regard to this clone: Antigen unknown.

Study-level points and caveats: There were mostly white British donors and more females than males, and clonal diversity was possibly underestimated. Spike was spanned by vaccine-associated CD4 TCRs, with dominance at 160-218 and 743-854.

The chain links TRBV28 to TRBJ1-1, with TRBD1 identical over 10 bases. The sequences come from peripheral blood, collected 28 days after the second AZD1222 dose. The origin of this receptor is an adult who received the AZD1222 COVID-19 vaccine. CDR3 sequence (DNA): TGTGCCAGCAGTCCCAGACAGGGGGCCACTGAAGCTTTCTTT. This translates into CASSPRQGATEAFF. The full variable domain, rest sourced from reference TRBV28 and TRBJ1-1, is DVKVTQSSRYLVKRTGEKVFLECVQDMDHENMFWYRQDPGLGLRLIYFSYDVKMKEKGDIPEGYSVSREKKERFSLILESASTNQTSMYLCASSPRQGATEAFFGQGTRLTVV.